This TCR beta chain originates from a study of T cell responses to AZD1222 COVID-19 vaccine. V lost 7 bases and J lost 6, with 16 bases in between. The CDR3 sequence is 13 residues long. Germline CDR1 is SNHLY and CDR2 is FYNNEI. TCRdb keeps only in-frame clones here, not all; method: immunoSEQ multiplex PCR. Of 150,000 or so clones listed, 94% were seen once; the top ten hold under 6%. V usage is TRBV2 and J usage is TRBJ2-7, with D perhaps matching TRBD2 (5 bases). The source is an adult who received the AZD1222 COVID-19 vaccine. The sample in question was peripheral blood, obtained 28 days after the second AZD1222 dose. CDR3 protein: CASNQARESEQYF. For the CDR3, the DNA is TGTGCCAGCAATCAGGCGAGGGAGTCCGAGCAGTACTTC.